These T cell receptor beta chains were read from a single sample in a study of cytomegalovirus exposure and HLA in healthy donors. Sequencing was performed with immunoSEQ multiplex PCR; in TCRdb, only in-frame clones are kept and a portion is missing. The repertoire includes tens of thousands of clones, 65% of them detected once, and around 5.6% sits in the top ten. Sequencing input: PBMCs. All receptors come from a boy under 18 in good health and CMV-seropositive. CDR3s include the opening cysteine and the closing phenylalanine or tryptophan.

>TRBJ1-1|TRBV6-1
CASRKYPTGATEAFF
>TRBJ1-5|TRBV6-1
CASSDWAGGQPQHF
>TRBJ2-1|TRBV18
CASSPIQWGDYNEQFF
>TRBJ1-4|TRBV13
CASSLERGQDEKLFF
>TRBJ2-7|TRBV30
CAWSVGISSGTTYEQYF
>TRBJ1-2|TRBV30
CAWSGGDNGGYTF
>TRBJ2-7|TRBV7-2
CASSLNWGDEQYF
>TRBJ2-1|TRBV15
CATAAGGSSYNEQFF
>TRBJ2-5|TRBV19
CASTSGARETQYF
>TRBJ2-4|TRBV5-4
CASTRTGGEENIQYF
>TRBJ2-7|TRBV5-6
CASSLGRIYEQYF
>TRBJ2-5|TRBV5-1
CASSFRGETQYF
>TRBJ2-3|TRBV19
CASSKLAGTDTQYF
>TRBJ1-2|TRBV30
CARQEKGDSDGYTF
>TRBJ2-1|TRBV27
CASSKSTYNEQFF
>TRBJ2-7|TRBV5-4
CASSPHPGTGAYEQYF
>TRBJ2-3|TRBV20-1
CSALYDRTQYF
>TRBJ2-7|TRBV5-1
CASSFVQTSYEQYF
>TRBJ2-2|TRBV12-5
CASGLTDTGELFF
>TRBJ2-5|TRBV30
CAWSVLRTGTQYF
>TRBJ1-5|TRBV6-5
CASSQTGTSNQPQHF
>TRBJ1-5|TRBV19
CASSDGTGMSYQPQHF
>TRBJ2-1|TRBV7-2
CASSPRTGAANEQFF
>TRBJ1-2|TRBV7-2
CASSFTGTDGYTF
>TRBJ2-2|TRBV7-3
CASSRTGNTGELFF
>TRBJ1-4|TRBV7-7
CASSRSGGGELFF
>TRBJ2-7|TRBV18
CASSVSGSLTYEQYF
>TRBJ1-5|TRBV5-6
CASSHDLRRGRNQPQHF